These 20 T cell receptor beta chains were all obtained from the same sample, sequenced in a study of T cell repertoires in cytomegalovirus infection. MiXCR was run by TCRdb on the reads, yielding one entry per CDR3 protein. The table records hundreds of thousands of distinct CDR3 sequences, about a tenth of them present only once. The specimen sequenced was PBMCs. The receptors here all came from a human donor in good health (CMV status not recorded). Some clones in this sample may be carry-over from other donors' samples.

This chain uses TRBV7-9 with TRBJ2-7, with 8 bases identical to TRBD1. The ends lost 5 bases at V and 5 bases at J; junction bases unmatched: 8. The CDR3 loop spans 14 amino acids. Germline CDR1 SEHNR, CDR2 FQNEAQ (reference sequence). CDR3 bases: TGTGCCAGCAGCACTGGGACAGGAAGGGACGAGCAGTACGTC. It yields the protein CASSTGTGRDEQYV.

This clonotype was detected many times. This chain uses TRBV7-6 with TRBJ2-3, with TRBD1 matching over 9 bases. V shed 5 bases, J shed 4 bases, and the junction held 4 bases outside the gene matches. CDR3 length: 14 amino acids. From germline, CDR1 is SGHVS and CDR2 FNYEAQ. The CDR3: CASSLGQGPDTQYF. CDR3 nucleotides: TGTGCCAGCAGCCTGGGACAGGGACCAGATACGCAGTATTTT.

In its sample, this clonotype was seen a few times. The chain recombines TRBV20-1 with TRBJ2-2; 9 bases line up with TRBD1. V was clipped by 4 bases and J by 3 bases; unmatched bases: 3. Germline V CDR1 and CDR2: DFQATT, SNEGSKA (reference sequence). The CDR3 totals 14 residues. In nucleotides, the CDR3 is TGCAGTGCTACTAGGGACAGGGACACCGGGGAGCTGTTTTTT. Translation gives CSATRDRDTGELFF.

This clonotype was picked up many times. This chain joins TRBV7-9 and TRBJ2-5; D uncertain. This CDR3 has 15 amino acids. Looked up from germline, CDR1 is SEHNR and CDR2 is FQNEAQ (reference sequence). Trimming removed 1 base from V and 4 bases from J, with 13 bases in between. CDR3 in amino acids: CASSLEVRVGETQYF. CDR3 sequence (DNA): TGTGCCAGCAGCTTAGAGGTCAGAGTGGGAGAGACCCAGTACTTC. The full variable domain, its missing parts supplied by reference TRBV7-9 and TRBJ2-5, is DTGVSQNPRHKITKRGQNVTFRCDPISEHNRLYWYRQTLGQGPEFLTYFQNEAQLEKSRLLSDRFSAERPKGSFSTLEIQRTEQGDSAMYLCASSLEVRVGETQYFGPGTRLLVL.

This clonotype came up many times. This chain links TRBV6-6 with TRBJ1-6; D is ambiguous. CDR1 is MNHNY, CDR2 SVGAGI, per germline (reference sequence). This CDR3 region has 17 residues. Between the trimmed V and J ends, which lost 0 bases and 7 bases, there was a span of 16 bases. The CDR3 region has the DNA TGTGCCAGCAGTTACTCCCACCGACGGGATATCAATTCACCCCTCCACTTT. Translation: CASSYSHRRDINSPLHF.

This clonotype was counted ten times or more. The chain is built from TRBV7-9 and TRBJ2-6; 7 bases line up with TRBD1. Germline CDR1 SEHNR, CDR2 FQNEAQ (reference sequence). The CDR3 length is 17 residues. Trimming removed 0 bases from V and 0 bases from J; junction bases left unmatched: 2. CDR3 in amino acids: CASSLADRASGANVLTF. CDR3 bases: TGTGCCAGCAGCTTAGCAGACAGGGCCTCTGGGGCCAACGTCCTGACTTTC.

In its sample, this clonotype was seen many times. V gene TRBV7-2 combines with J gene TRBJ2-1, with TRBD2 matching over 7 bases. Germline CDR1 and CDR2: SGHTA and FQGNSA. The CDR3 loop spans 14 amino acids. The trim removed 3 bases at V and 4 bases at J, leaving 3 bases unmatched. The CDR3 DNA reads as TGTGCCAGCAGCTTGGGGACTACATACAATGAGCAGTTCTTC. It translates to CASSLGTTYNEQFF. Together with reference TRBV7-2 and TRBJ2-1, the CDR3 gives the full variable domain: GAGVSQSPSNKVTEKGKDVELRCDPISGHTALYWYRQSLGQGLEFLIYFQGNSAPDKSGLPSDRFSAERTGGSVSTLTIQRTQQEDSAVYLCASSLGTTYNEQFFGPGTRLTVL.

This clonotype was observed many times. The rearrangement uses TRBV5-1 and TRBJ2-7, with 10 bases aligning to TRBD1. After removal of 3 bases from V and 6 bases from J, the junction contained 6 bases not matched to a gene. This CDR3 has 14 amino acids. Germline CDR1 and CDR2: SGHRS and YFSETQ. CDR3 nucleotide sequence: TGCGCCAGCAGCTCCGGGACAGGGGCCGGCGAGCAGTACTTC. Protein: CASSSGTGAGEQYF.

This clonotype was found a few times. The V gene is TRBV28, the J gene TRBJ2-2, with 8 positions matching TRBD2. This CDR3 comprises 15 residues. Trimming removed 5 bases from V and 6 bases from J; junction bases left unmatched: 8. Germline CDR1 is MDHEN and CDR2 is SYDVKM. Written as DNA, the CDR3 is TGTGCCAGCAGTCCCTCAGGACTAGCTTCCGGGGAGCTGTTTTTT. It codes for CASSPSGLASGELFF.

The V call is TRBV20-1, the J call TRBJ2-5, with TRBD2 matching 9 bases. Germline V lookup: CDR1 DFQATT, CDR2 SNEGSKA (reference sequence). V lost 3 bases and J lost 4; bases outside the gene matches: 15. The CDR3 loop spans 17 amino acids. CDR3 sequence: CSARREGSGGTLETQYF. CDR3 DNA sequence: TGCAGTGCTAGGCGAGAAGGTAGCGGGGGAACGTTAGAGACCCAGTACTTC.

This clonotype showed up many times. This chain connects TRBV20-1 to TRBJ1-1; 7 nucleotides match TRBD1. The junction had 3 bases not matched to a gene; V was cut back by 5 bases and J by 3 bases. Per the germline V gene, CDR1 is DFQATT and CDR2 is SNEGSKA (reference sequence). The CDR3 loop spans 12 amino acids. This CDR3 is CSASDRDTEAFF. In nucleotides, the CDR3 is TGCAGTGCTTCAGACAGGGACACTGAAGCTTTCTTT.

This clonotype was seen a few times. The chain uses TRBV20-1 and TRBJ1-4, with D tentatively TRBD1 (5 bases). Germline CDR1 DFQATT, CDR2 SNEGSKA (reference sequence). This CDR3 region has 11 residues. The chain's CDR3 is CDNEGNEKLFF. CDR3 DNA: TGCGATAATGAGGGGAATGAAAAACTGTTTTTT.

The table lists this clonotype with many counts. The chain links TRBV3-1 to TRBJ2-6; no reliable D call. This CDR3 is built from 17 residues. With 3 bases removed from V and 2 bases from J, the gap between germline ends came to 14 bases. Germline V gene lookup returns CDR1 LGHDT and CDR2 YNNKEL (reference sequence). This CDR3 is CASSQSDRAPGANVLTF. The CDR3 DNA follows: TGTGCCAGCAGCCAGAGTGATAGGGCTCCTGGGGCCAACGTCCTGACTTTC.

A remark on this clonotype: One junction end disagrees with the germline gene, perhaps due to a read error. The V call is TRBV5-4, the J call TRBJ2-2; TRBD2 matches at 8 bases. The CDR3 covers 16 residues. Germline CDR1 is SGHNT and CDR2 is YYREEE (reference sequence). CDR3 protein: CANSLQRGPHAGELFF. In nucleotides, the CDR3 is TGTGCCAACAGCTTGCAGCGGGGGCCCCACGCCGGGGAGCTGTTTTTT.

This clonotype was picked up a small number of times. This rearrangement joins TRBV20-1 to TRBJ1-2; no clear D gene. The length of the CDR3 is 11 residues. V lost 6 bases and J 8 bases, leaving 13 bases between the germline ends. Per germline, CDR1 DFQATT and CDR2 SNEGSKA (reference sequence). CDR3: CSATGSEGYTF. The DNA of the CDR3 is TGCAGTGCCACCGGGAGCGAGGGCTACACCTTC.

This clonotype was picked up a small number of times. J is TRBJ1-2 and V is TRBV29-1, with D possibly being TRBD1 (5 bases). The CDR3 runs to 11 residues. Trimming pared 7 bases from V and 3 bases from J, leaving 9 bases between. The germline V gene encodes CDR1 SQVTM and CDR2 ANQGSEA. The CDR3 DNA follows: TGCAGCGGGGGCCAAGACTATGGCTACACCTTC. Its protein is CSGGQDYGYTF. The full variable domain, completed using reference TRBV29-1 and TRBJ1-2, is SAVISQKPSRDICQRGTSLTIQCQVDSQVTMMFWYRQQPGQSLTLIATANQGSEATYESGFVIDKFPISRPNLTFSTLTVSNMSPEDSSIYLCSGGQDYGYTFGSGTRLTVV.

This clonotype was picked up a small number of times. This chain connects TRBV20-1 to TRBJ1-1, with 7 bases fitting TRBD1. CDR1 and CDR2 (germline): DFQATT, SNEGSKA (reference sequence). This CDR3 is built from 15 residues. V lost 2 bases, J lost 3 bases, and 9 bases stayed unmatched. CDR3 nucleotides: TGCAGTGCTAGAAAGGCGGGGCAGGGGGACACTGAAGCTTTCTTT. Protein: CSARKAGQGDTEAFF.

The chain employs TRBV7-2 and TRBJ1-5, with D tentatively TRBD1 (6 bases). Germline values: CDR1 SGHTA, CDR2 FQGNSA. The CDR3 contains 15 residues. With 4 bases removed from V and 2 bases from J, the gap between germline ends came to 12 bases. CDR3 region: CASSSSGVGNQPQHF. CDR3 nucleotides: TGTGCCAGCAGCTCTTCAGGGGTTGGCAATCAGCCCCAGCATTTT.

This clonotype was counted many times. V usage is TRBV6-5 and J usage is TRBJ2-1; 12 nucleotides align to TRBD1. The germline V gene encodes CDR1 MNHEY and CDR2 SVGAGI. Unmatched junction bases numbered 14, after V lost 4 bases and J lost 7 bases. This CDR3 has 18 residues. CDR3 region: CASSSTGTGGPRLNEQFF. CDR3 nucleotide sequence: TGTGCCAGCAGTTCGACCGGGACAGGGGGCCCCCGTTTGAATGAGCAGTTCTTC.

This clonotype occurred many times. The chain combines TRBV20-1 with TRBJ1-1; a weak D match, TRBD1 (6 bases). The germline V gene encodes CDR1 DFQATT and CDR2 SNEGSKA (reference sequence). V was clipped by 0 bases and J by 1 base, with 24 bases between them. CDR3 length equals 19 residues. The CDR3 is CSARDKISWGRGGNTEAFF. The CDR3 nucleotides are TGCAGTGCTAGAGATAAAATTTCATGGGGGCGAGGGGGGAACACTGAAGCTTTCTTT.